This is a list of T cell receptor beta chains from one sample in a study of T cell repertoires in cytomegalovirus infection. MiXCR, run by TCRdb on the reads, gives a single entry per CDR3 protein. The sample includes about 180,000 distinct CDR3 sequences, 13% to 15% of them seen just once. Sequencing was done on a sample of PBMCs. The receptors originated from a human donor in good health (CMV status not recorded). Some clones in this sample may be carry-over from other donors' samples. Each CDR3 is given with its conserved first and last residue. The D gene is left open where the match is weak. Some rows mark clone size as missing; the rest say once, few, many or name a class of expanded clone.

many	TRBV12-3/TRBV12-4	.	TRBJ1-5	CASSLQGPNQPQHF	TGTGCCAGCAGTTTACAGGGCCCCAATCAGCCCCAGCATTTT
few	TRBV12-3/TRBV12-4	.	TRBJ1-1	CASTKDGHTEAFF	TGTGCCAGCACCAAGGACGGACACACTGAAGCTTTCTTT
.	TRBV11-2	.	TRBJ2-7	CASSLGTWAYEQYF	TGTGCCAGCAGCTTAGGGACTTGGGCCTACGAGCAGTACTTC
once	TRBV7-4	TRBD1	TRBJ2-7	CASGPRDRVYEQYF	TGTGCCAGCGGCCCCCGGGACAGGGTCTACGAGCAGTACTTC
many	TRBV7-2	TRBD1	TRBJ2-3	CASSLTGQRTDTQYF	TGTGCCAGCAGCCTAACGGGACAGCGCACAGATACGCAGTATTTT
few	TRBV7-9	.	TRBJ1-2	CASSSSLRGGYTF	TGTGCCAGCAGCTCCTCTCTCCGGGGCGGCTACACCTTC
.	TRBV29-1	.	TRBJ1-3	CSAGEGNTIYF	TGCAGCGCCGGAGAGGGAAACACCATATATTTT
.	TRBV12-3/TRBV12-4	.	TRBJ1-2	CASTDGPILYGYTF	TGTGCCAGCACGGACGGACCGATCCTCTATGGCTACACCTTC
.	TRBV7-3	TRBD2	TRBJ2-5	CASSLTGLAGGTQYF	TGTGCCAGCAGCTTAACTGGACTAGCGGGGGGGACCCAGTACTTC
.	TRBV28	TRBD2	TRBJ2-3	CASSFSPAGSTDTQYF	TGTGCCAGCAGTTTTAGTCCAGCGGGGAGCACAGATACGCAGTATTTT
many	TRBV19	.	TRBJ1-4	CASSINGPNEKLFF	TGTGCCAGTAGTATCAATGGACCCAATGAAAAACTGTTTTTT
.	TRBV3-1	.	TRBJ2-7	CASSHSDEQYF	TGTGCCAGCAGCCATAGCGACGAGCAGTACTTC
many	TRBV6-1	TRBD1	TRBJ1-2	CASSEAQGARYGYTF	TGTGCCAGCAGTGAAGCGCAGGGGGCGCGATATGGCTACACCTTC
.	TRBV29-1	TRBD1	TRBJ1-1	CSVGTGLTEAFF	TGCAGCGTGGGGACAGGGCTCACTGAAGCTTTCTTT
many	TRBV28	.	TRBJ1-5	CASSYTGDQPQHF	TGTGCCAGCAGTTACACAGGCGATCAGCCCCAGCATTTT